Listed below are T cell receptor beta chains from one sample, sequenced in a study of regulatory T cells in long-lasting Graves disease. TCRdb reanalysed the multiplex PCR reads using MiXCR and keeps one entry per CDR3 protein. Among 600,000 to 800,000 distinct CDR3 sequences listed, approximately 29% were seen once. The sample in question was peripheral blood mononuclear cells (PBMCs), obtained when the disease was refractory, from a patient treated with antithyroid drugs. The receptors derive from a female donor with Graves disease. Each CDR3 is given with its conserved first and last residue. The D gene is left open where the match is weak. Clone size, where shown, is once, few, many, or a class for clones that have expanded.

CDR3aa: CASSQGTGRGSPLHF
CDR3nt: TGTGCCAGCAGCCAAGGGACAGGGAGAGGTTCACCCCTCCACTTT
v_gene: TRBV3-1
j_gene: TRBJ1-6
abundance: .
d_gene: TRBD1

CDR3aa: CASSFLAGGGYTF
CDR3nt: TGTGCCAGCAGTTTCCTTGCCGGAGGGGGCTACACCTTC
v_gene: TRBV12-3/TRBV12-4
j_gene: TRBJ1-2
abundance: many
d_gene: .

CDR3aa: CASSPLSDSPLHF
CDR3nt: TGTGCCAGCAGCCCCCTTTCCGATTCACCCCTCCACTTT
v_gene: TRBV9
j_gene: TRBJ1-6
abundance: once
d_gene: .

CDR3aa: CASSSRDGGGETQYF
CDR3nt: TGTGCCAGTAGTTCCCGGGACGGTGGAGGGGAGACCCAGTACTTC
v_gene: TRBV19
j_gene: TRBJ2-5
abundance: few
d_gene: .

CDR3aa: CSVVRGIGYTF
CDR3nt: TGCAGCGTTGTACGGGGAATTGGCTACACCTTC
v_gene: TRBV29-1
j_gene: TRBJ1-2
abundance: few
d_gene: .

CDR3aa: CASSAQGGRETQYF
CDR3nt: TGCGCCAGCAGCGCTCAGGGGGGACGGGAGACCCAGTACTTC
v_gene: TRBV11-2
j_gene: TRBJ2-5
abundance: .
d_gene: .

CDR3aa: CASSLVGGTAFF
CDR3nt: TGTGCCAGCAGTTTAGTAGGGGGTACGGCTTTCTTT
v_gene: TRBV28
j_gene: TRBJ1-1
abundance: many
d_gene: .

CDR3aa: CANTEGQGRNYGYTF
CDR3nt: TGTGCCAACACCGAGGGACAGGGCCGGAACTATGGCTACACCTTC
v_gene: TRBV2
j_gene: TRBJ1-2
abundance: many
d_gene: TRBD1

CDR3aa: CSAADRLNTEAFF
CDR3nt: TGCAGCGCCGCGGACAGGTTGAACACTGAAGCTTTCTTT
v_gene: TRBV29-1
j_gene: TRBJ1-1
abundance: .
d_gene: TRBD1

CDR3aa: CAISGPGNTEAFF
CDR3nt: TGTGCCATCTCGGGCCCTGGGAACACTGAAGCTTTCTTT
v_gene: TRBV10-3
j_gene: TRBJ1-1
abundance: .
d_gene: .

CDR3aa: CASSFWGDRATDTQYF
CDR3nt: TGTGCCAGCAGCTTTTGGGGGGACAGGGCCACAGATACGCAGTATTTT
v_gene: TRBV7-2
j_gene: TRBJ2-3
abundance: .
d_gene: TRBD1

CDR3aa: CASSLDKAGQYEQYF
CDR3nt: TGTGCCAGCAGCTTAGACAAGGCAGGACAATACGAGCAGTACTTC
v_gene: TRBV11-2
j_gene: TRBJ2-7
abundance: many
d_gene: .

CDR3aa: CASSGGQRQETQYF
CDR3nt: TGTGCCAGCAGTGGTGGTCAGCGCCAAGAGACCCAGTACTTC
v_gene: TRBV2
j_gene: TRBJ2-5
abundance: many
d_gene: .

CDR3aa: CASSYLGGQGASYTF
CDR3nt: TGTGCCAGCAGTTACTTGGGCGGACAGGGGGCTAGCTACACCTTC
v_gene: TRBV6-5
j_gene: TRBJ1-2
abundance: few
d_gene: TRBD1

CDR3aa: CSARVPSYEQYF
CDR3nt: TGCAGTGCTAGAGTTCCCTCCTACGAGCAGTACTTC
v_gene: TRBV20-1
j_gene: TRBJ2-7
abundance: few
d_gene: .

CDR3aa: CASSNKNIQYF
CDR3nt: TGTGCCAGTAGTAACAAAAACATTCAGTACTTC
v_gene: TRBV19
j_gene: TRBJ2-4
abundance: .
d_gene: .

CDR3aa: CASSPSLTGSYEQYF
CDR3nt: TGTGCCAGTAGTCCCTCCTTAACGGGCTCCTACGAGCAGTACTTC
v_gene: TRBV19
j_gene: TRBJ2-7
abundance: .
d_gene: .

CDR3aa: CASSLVSNEKLFF
CDR3nt: TGTGCCAGCAGTTTGGTCTCTAATGAAAAACTGTTTTTT
v_gene: TRBV28
j_gene: TRBJ1-4
abundance: .
d_gene: .

CDR3aa: CASSSNRGGVTYEQYF
CDR3nt: TGTGCCAGCAGCTCAAACAGGGGGGGGGTAACCTACGAGCAGTACTTC
v_gene: TRBV7-9
j_gene: TRBJ2-7
abundance: .
d_gene: .

CDR3aa: CSDPQNRGQGETQYF
CDR3nt: TGCAGCGACCCACAAAACAGGGGGCAGGGGGAGACCCAGTACTTC
v_gene: TRBV29-1
j_gene: TRBJ2-5
abundance: .
d_gene: TRBD1

CDR3aa: CASTPDRGAFF
CDR3nt: TGTGCCAGCACCCCGGATCGCGGAGCTTTCTTT
v_gene: TRBV11-2
j_gene: TRBJ1-1
abundance: .
d_gene: .

CDR3aa: CATSRDPVGARGEKLFF
CDR3nt: TGTGCCACCAGCAGAGATCCCGTGGGGGCGAGGGGTGAAAAACTGTTTTTT
v_gene: TRBV15
j_gene: TRBJ1-4
abundance: .
d_gene: .

CDR3aa: CASSSTGTEQETQYF
CDR3nt: TGTGCCAGCAGCTCGACCGGGACAGAACAAGAGACCCAGTACTTC
v_gene: TRBV5-5
j_gene: TRBJ2-5
abundance: .
d_gene: TRBD1

CDR3aa: CASSERLLSYNEQFF
CDR3nt: TGTGCCAGCAGTGAAAGACTCCTTTCCTACAATGAGCAGTTCTTC
v_gene: TRBV6-2/TRBV6-3
j_gene: TRBJ2-1
abundance: .
d_gene: .

CDR3aa: CAWIPLFSGNTEAFF
CDR3nt: TGTGCCTGGATTCCCCTGTTTTCAGGGAACACTGAAGCTTTCTTT
v_gene: TRBV30
j_gene: TRBJ1-1
abundance: .
d_gene: .

CDR3aa: CASSFAGVTSNQPQHF
CDR3nt: TGTGCCAGCAGCTTCGCCGGCGTGACTAGCAATCAGCCCCAGCATTTT
v_gene: TRBV5-5
j_gene: TRBJ1-5
abundance: .
d_gene: .

CDR3aa: CASSVGQGAQPQHF
CDR3nt: TGTGCCAGCAGTGTCGGACAGGGTGCCCAGCCCCAGCATTTT
v_gene: TRBV12-3/TRBV12-4
j_gene: TRBJ1-5
abundance: many
d_gene: TRBD1

CDR3aa: CASSLSIPGPPWEQYF
CDR3nt: TGTGCCAGCAGTTTATCGATACCGGGACCCCCGTGGGAGCAGTACTTC
v_gene: TRBV27
j_gene: TRBJ2-7
abundance: .
d_gene: .

CDR3aa: CASSPLTSASEQYF
CDR3nt: TGTGCCAGCAGCCCTCTGACTAGCGCCTCGGAGCAGTACTTC
v_gene: TRBV6-1
j_gene: TRBJ2-7
abundance: .
d_gene: TRBD2

CDR3aa: CSARGIVASLLYEQYF
CDR3nt: TGCAGTGCTAGAGGTATCGTGGCTAGTCTCCTCTACGAGCAGTACTTC
v_gene: TRBV20-1
j_gene: TRBJ2-7
abundance: .
d_gene: .

CDR3aa: CASSITGRVNTEAFF
CDR3nt: TGTGCCAGTAGTATAACGGGCCGAGTGAACACTGAAGCTTTCTTT
v_gene: TRBV19
j_gene: TRBJ1-1
abundance: .
d_gene: .

CDR3aa: CASSLGSSGSISPLHF
CDR3nt: TGCGCCAGCAGCTTGGGTTCCTCGGGGTCCATTTCACCCCTCCACTTT
v_gene: TRBV5-1
j_gene: TRBJ1-6
abundance: few
d_gene: .

CDR3aa: CASEPEGGTEAFF
CDR3nt: TGTGCCAGTGAACCAGAGGGTGGCACTGAAGCTTTCTTT
v_gene: TRBV19
j_gene: TRBJ1-1
abundance: .
d_gene: .

CDR3aa: CASSTGIDYEQYF
CDR3nt: TGTGCCAGCAGCACCGGGATCGACTACGAGCAGTACTTC
v_gene: TRBV12-3/TRBV12-4
j_gene: TRBJ2-7
abundance: .
d_gene: .

CDR3aa: CAWSGVETGNTIYF
CDR3nt: TGTGCCTGGTCCGGGGTGGAAACTGGAAACACCATATATTTT
v_gene: TRBV30
j_gene: TRBJ1-3
abundance: .
d_gene: .

CDR3aa: CSATPDRYEQYF
CDR3nt: TGCAGTGCTACACCTGACCGCTACGAGCAGTACTTC
v_gene: TRBV20-1
j_gene: TRBJ2-7
abundance: .
d_gene: .

CDR3aa: CASSQAGGGVGTEAFF
CDR3nt: TGTGCCAGCAGCCAAGCAGGGGGGGGCGTCGGCACTGAAGCTTTCTTT
v_gene: TRBV3-1
j_gene: TRBJ1-1
abundance: .
d_gene: TRBD1

CDR3aa: CANTIYTGTVNTEAFF
CDR3nt: TGTGCCAACACCATTTACACCGGGACAGTGAACACTGAAGCTTTCTTT
v_gene: TRBV12-3/TRBV12-4
j_gene: TRBJ1-1
abundance: few
d_gene: TRBD1

CDR3aa: CASSLKDRGLSALHF
CDR3nt: TGTGCCAGCAGTTTAAAGGACAGGGGGTTGTCGGCCCTCCACTTT
v_gene: TRBV12-3/TRBV12-4
j_gene: TRBJ1-6
abundance: .
d_gene: TRBD1

CDR3aa: CASSLWSGNSNQPQHF
CDR3nt: TGTGCCAGCAGTTTATGGTCTGGGAATAGCAATCAGCCCCAGCATTTT
v_gene: TRBV28
j_gene: TRBJ1-5
abundance: many
d_gene: .